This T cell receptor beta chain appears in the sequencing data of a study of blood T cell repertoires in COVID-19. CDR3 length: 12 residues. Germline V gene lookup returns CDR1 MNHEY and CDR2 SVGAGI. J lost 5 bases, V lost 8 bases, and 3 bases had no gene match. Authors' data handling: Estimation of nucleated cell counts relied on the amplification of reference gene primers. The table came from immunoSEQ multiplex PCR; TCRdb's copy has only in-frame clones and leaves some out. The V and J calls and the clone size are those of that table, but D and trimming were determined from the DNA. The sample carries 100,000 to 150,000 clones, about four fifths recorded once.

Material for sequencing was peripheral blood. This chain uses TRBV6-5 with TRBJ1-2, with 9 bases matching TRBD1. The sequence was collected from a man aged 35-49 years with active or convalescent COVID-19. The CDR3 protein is CASLGQGYGYTF. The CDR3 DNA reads TGTGCCAGCTTGGGACAGGGATATGGCTACACCTTC.